The 28 T cell receptor beta chains reported below all come from one sample, sequenced in a study of cytomegalovirus exposure and HLA in healthy donors. It was with 60 Vbeta and 13 Jbeta primers that the PCR ran. Assay: immunoSEQ multiplex PCR; the TCRdb copy retains only in-frame clones and omits some. The repertoire holds about 300,000 clones, with roughly 88% as singletons. The sample taken for sequencing was PBMCs. Receptor source: a man aged 35 to 55 in good health and CMV-seropositive.

CDR3 in amino acids: CASSGGTSGSGDTQYF. CDR3 DNA sequence: TGTGCCAGCAGTGGCGGGACTAGCGGGTCTGGAGATACGCAGTATTTT. The V and J genes are TRBV6-1 and TRBJ2-3, with 12 positions matching TRBD2. The CDR3 loop spans 16 amino acids. V was clipped by 4 bases and J by 5 bases; unmatched bases: 7. Germline CDR1 is MNHNS and CDR2 is SASEGT.

The chain is built from TRBV28 and TRBJ2-7, with a tentative D call TRBD1 (5 bases). CDR3 size: 15 residues. Germline lookup yields CDR1 MDHEN and CDR2 SYDVKM. Trimming took off 7 bases at V and 0 bases at J, with 16 bases between the two ends. CDR3 DNA: TGTGCCAGCACCCCCGAACAGGTGAGCTCCTACGAGCAGTACTTC. Amino acids: CASTPEQVSSYEQYF.

The rearrangement uses TRBV18 and TRBJ1-5; D ambiguous. Germline loops: CDR1 KGHSH, CDR2 LQKENI. V shed 1 base and J shed 7 bases, with 11 bases lying between them. This CDR3 is built from 14 residues. The CDR3 sequence: CASSPLRGEQPQHF. CDR3 in DNA: TGTGCCAGCTCACCACTCCGGGGTGAGCAGCCCCAGCATTTT. The full variable domain, its missing parts supplied by reference TRBV18 and TRBJ1-5, is NAGVMQNPRHLVRRRGQEARLRCSPMKGHSHVYWYRQLPEEGLKFMVYLQKENIIDESGMPKERFSAEFPKEGPSILRIQQVVRGDSAAYFCASSPLRGEQPQHFGDGTRLSIL.

CDR3 protein: CASSLAGSYNEQFF. The CDR3 DNA sequence: TGTGCCAGCAGTCTAGCGGGTTCCTACAATGAGCAGTTCTTC. The chain is built from TRBV27 and TRBJ2-1, with 8 positions matching TRBD2. This CDR3 contains 14 residues. The trim removed 5 bases at V and 1 base at J, leaving 1 base unmatched. Germline CDR1 is MNHEY and CDR2 is SMNVEV (reference sequence).

V and J are TRBV30 and TRBJ2-3, with 9 bases identical to TRBD1. Germline V gives CDR1 GTSNPN, CDR2 SVGIG (reference sequence). J lost 5 bases, V lost 2 bases, and 5 bases had no gene match. CDR3 size: 14 residues. The CDR3 DNA is TGTGCCTGGAGTTCGGGACAGGGAGGAGATACGCAGTATTTT. Translation gives CAWSSGQGGDTQYF.

This sequence joins TRBV6-5 and TRBJ2-1; 7 positions match TRBD2. Germline values: CDR1 MNHEY, CDR2 SVGAGI. With V trimmed by 4 bases and J by 0 bases, 3 bases remained unmatched. The CDR3 extends over 15 amino acids. The CDR3 here is CASSFSGSSYNEQFF. CDR3 bases: TGTGCCAGCAGTTTTAGCGGGTCCTCCTACAATGAGCAGTTCTTC.

The sample holds one count of this clone. The V call is TRBV4-3, the J call TRBJ2-3, with D unclear. Germline V gene lookup returns CDR1 LGHNA and CDR2 YSLEER. The CDR3 has 14 residues. V was shortened by 4 bases and J by 1 base, with 9 bases between the two germline ends. The CDR3 spells CASSPRLGTDTQYF. CDR3 nucleotide sequence: TGCGCCAGCAGCCCCCGGTTGGGCACAGATACGCAGTATTTT.

The chain carries TRBV2 and TRBJ2-7; D possibly corresponds to TRBD2 (6 bases). CDR3 length: 11 amino acids. Germline V gene sequence: CDR1 SNHLY, CDR2 FYNNEI. V was clipped by 6 bases and J by 6 bases, with 9 bases between them. CDR3 bases: TGTGCCAGCAGGCAGGGAGGCGAGCAGTACTTC. Translating gives CASRQGGEQYF.

The chain has TRBV9 and TRBJ2-1, with TRBD2 matching over 7 bases. The CDR3 length is 15 residues. Trimming at V came to 4 bases and at J to 0 bases, leaving 4 bases not matched to a gene. Germline CDR1 and CDR2: SGDLS and YYNGEE. The CDR3 nucleotides are TGTGCCAGCAGCCCCAGCGGGGCCTCCTACAATGAGCAGTTCTTC. It codes for CASSPSGASYNEQFF.

The J gene is TRBJ2-3, the V gene TRBV9; D is perhaps TRBD2 (6 bases). This CDR3 has 16 residues. V was clipped by 3 bases and J by 0 bases, with 14 bases between them. Germline V gene data show CDR1 as SGDLS and CDR2 as YYNGEE. Here the CDR3 reads CASSAQSGTSTDTQYF. Written as DNA, the CDR3 is TGTGCCAGCAGCGCCCAATCCGGGACTAGCACAGATACGCAGTATTTT.

The rearrangement links TRBV2 to TRBJ2-2, with D tentatively TRBD2 (7 bases). Trimming cost V 7 bases and J 6 bases, with 18 bases left between them. The CDR3 length is 15 residues. Germline CDR1 SNHLY, CDR2 FYNNEI. The CDR3 sequence: CASTLGGTWAGELFF. DNA of the CDR3: TGTGCCAGCACCCTGGGGGGGACATGGGCCGGGGAGCTGTTTTTT.

DNA of the CDR3: TGCGCCAGCAGCTTGGAGGGACAGGGTGGAAACACCATATATTTT. The encoded protein is CASSLEGQGGNTIYF. The gene calls are TRBV5-1 and TRBJ1-3; 9 nucleotides line up with TRBD1. From germline, CDR1 is SGHRS and CDR2 YFSETQ. CDR3 length equals 15 residues. V lost 0 bases and J lost 3; bases outside the gene matches: 1.

The chain couples TRBV5-1 to TRBJ2-6, with 12 bases matching TRBD1. The CDR3 has 17 residues. The J segment lost 2 bases and the V segment lost 6 bases, leaving 6 bases of the junction unmatched. Germline V gene data show CDR1 as SGHRS and CDR2 as YFSETQ. Here the CDR3 reads CASNAGQGAAGANVLTF. The CDR3 DNA reads as TGCGCCAGCAATGCGGGACAGGGGGCCGCTGGGGCCAACGTCCTGACTTTC.

This chain connects TRBV7-3 to TRBJ2-2; 10 positions match TRBD2. The CDR3 consists of 16 residues. Trimming at V came to 0 bases and at J to 9 bases, leaving 7 bases not matched to a gene. From germline, CDR1 is SGHTA and CDR2 FQGTGA. The CDR3 DNA is TGTGCCAGCAGCTTAACGTCTAGCGGGAGAAGCTGGGAGCTGTTTTTT. It codes for CASSLTSSGRSWELFF. The complete variable domain, with remaining parts taken from reference TRBV7-3 and TRBJ2-2, reads GAGVSQTPSNKVTEKGKYVELRCDPISGHTALYWYRQSLGQGPEFLIYFQGTGAADDSGLPNDRFFAVRPEGSVSTLKIQRTERGDSAVYLCASSLTSSGRSWELFFGEGSRLTVL.

The CDR3 sequence: CASSQWDRGAYEQYF. The CDR3 region has the DNA TGTGCCAGCAGCCAATGGGACAGGGGAGCCTACGAGCAGTACTTC. The V call is TRBV7-6, the J call TRBJ2-7, with 10 bases identical to TRBD1. This CDR3 is 15 amino acids long. V dropped 5 bases and J dropped 2; count of bases not matched to a gene: 6. Germline V CDR1 and CDR2: SGHVS, FNYEAQ.

The chain couples TRBV5-8 to TRBJ1-1; 7 nucleotides match TRBD1. V was clipped by 1 base and J by 11 bases; unmatched bases: 8. Germline V gene lookup returns CDR1 SGHTS and CDR2 YDEGEE. The CDR3 extends over 13 amino acids. The chain's CDR3 is CASSLRQGLGAFF. The CDR3 bases are TGTGCCAGCAGCTTGAGACAGGGCCTAGGTGCTTTCTTT.

The CDR3 bases are TGTGCCAGCAGTGGCAGGCTAACCCTCCCAGCCCAAGAGACCCAGTACTTC. Amino acids: CASSGRLTLPAQETQYF. This chain connects TRBV6-1 to TRBJ2-5; no clear D. The CDR3 is 17 residues long. The V end was cut by 4 bases, the J end by 1 base, with 19 bases between. Germline V lookup: CDR1 MNHNS, CDR2 SASEGT.

Comment on this clone: The sample contains more than one DNA sequence encoding this CDR3. This sequence joins TRBV18 and TRBJ2-7; D call uncertain. CDR1 and CDR2 from the germline V gene are KGHSH and LQKENI. The V end was cut by 6 bases, the J end by 0 bases, with 6 bases between. CDR3 size: 12 residues. CDR3 amino acids: CASSPNSYEQYF. The CDR3 DNA follows: TGTGCCAGCTCCCCCAACTCCTACGAGCAGTACTTC. The whole variable domain, remainder taken from reference TRBV18 and TRBJ2-7, is NAGVMQNPRHLVRRRGQEARLRCSPMKGHSHVYWYRQLPEEGLKFMVYLQKENIIDESGMPKERFSAEFPKEGPSILRIQQVVRGDSAAYFCASSPNSYEQYFGPGTRLTVT.

V gene TRBV4-3 combines with J gene TRBJ1-4, with 9 positions matching TRBD1. This CDR3 has 16 residues. After removal of 1 base from V and 5 bases from J, the junction contained 5 bases not matched to a gene. The germline CDR1 and CDR2 sequences are LGHNA and YSLEER. Here the CDR3 reads CASSQVGTGINEKLFF. CDR3 sequence (DNA): TGCGCCAGCAGCCAAGTCGGGACAGGGATCAATGAAAAACTGTTTTTT.

In DNA, the CDR3 is TGTGCCATCAGCCCGGGACTAGCGGCCTACGAGCAGTACTTC. Its protein is CAISPGLAAYEQYF. The genes are TRBV10-3 and TRBJ2-7; 11 bases are a match to TRBD2. The V and J ends lost 6 bases and 2 bases, in that order; junction bases with no gene match: 3. This CDR3 region has 14 residues. CDR1 is ENHRY and CDR2 is SYGVKD in the germline V gene.

V gene TRBV28 combines with J gene TRBJ2-1; 15 bases map to TRBD2. The CDR3 totals 15 residues. Germline CDR1 MDHEN, CDR2 SYDVKM. The trim removed 6 bases at V and 6 bases at J, leaving 3 bases unmatched. CDR3 region: CASRKGLAGGNEQFF. The CDR3 bases are TGTGCCAGCAGGAAGGGACTAGCGGGAGGCAATGAGCAGTTCTTC.

The V call is TRBV2, the J call TRBJ2-1; tentatively, D is TRBD2 (6 bases). The CDR3 sequence is 13 residues long. V shed 3 bases and J shed 6 bases, with 9 bases lying between them. Germline lookup yields CDR1 SNHLY and CDR2 FYNNEI. The chain's CDR3 is CASSETAGNEQFF. The CDR3 nucleotides read TGTGCCAGCAGTGAGACAGCGGGCAATGAGCAGTTCTTC.

The rearrangement joins TRBV29-1 to TRBJ2-7, with D possibly matching TRBD2 (5 bases). Trimming stripped 7 bases from V and 6 bases from J, with 19 bases between. Germline V gene data show CDR1 as SQVTM and CDR2 as ANQGSEA. There are 13 residues in the CDR3. Here the CDR3 reads CSAQGLLMGEQYF. CDR3 bases: TGCAGCGCCCAAGGACTCCTGATGGGCGAGCAGTACTTC.

The chain carries TRBV7-6 and TRBJ2-7, with 10 nucleotides matching TRBD2. Germline-derived CDR1 and CDR2 are SGHVS and FNYEAQ. This CDR3 has 17 amino acids. V lost 0 bases, J lost 3 bases, and 8 bases stayed unmatched. The CDR3 sequence is CASSLAWGLASGYEQYF. The CDR3 DNA follows: TGTGCCAGCAGCTTAGCGTGGGGACTAGCGTCCGGCTACGAGCAGTACTTC.

The chain has TRBV4-1 and TRBJ2-3; weak D call: TRBD1 (5 bases). This CDR3 is built from 16 residues. V lost 0 bases to trimming and J lost 2 bases, with 12 bases between them. Germline V gene sequence: CDR1 MGHRA, CDR2 YSYEKL. CDR3 coding DNA: TGCGCCAGCAGCCAAGATCTAGGGGCAACCACAGATACGCAGTATTTT. It translates to CASSQDLGATTDTQYF.

The CDR3 nucleotides read TGTGCCAGCACCCTAGCGGAGGGGCCCTACGAGCAGTACTTC. Translating it yields CASTLAEGPYEQYF. V gene TRBV11-2 combines with J gene TRBJ2-7; 7 nucleotides align to TRBD2. Germline trimming cut 7 bases from V and 2 bases from J; bases unmatched to any gene: 8. Germline lookup yields CDR1 SGHAT and CDR2 FQNNGV. The CDR3 covers 14 residues. The full variable domain, with the rest looked up from reference TRBV11-2 and TRBJ2-7, is EAGVAQSPRYKIIEKRQSVAFWCNPISGHATLYWYQQILGQGPKLLIQFQNNGVVDDSQLPKDRFSAERLKGVDSTLKIQPAKLEDSAVYLCASTLAEGPYEQYFGPGTRLTVT.

The gene calls are TRBV30 and TRBJ1-1; 8 bases line up with TRBD1. Trimming at V came to 3 bases and at J to 9 bases, leaving 9 bases not matched to a gene. Germline V gene data show CDR1 as GTSNPN and CDR2 as SVGIG (reference sequence). The CDR3 is 13 residues long. DNA of the CDR3: TGTGCCTGGAGCCCCGGGACAGGAGAAAAAGCTTTCTTT. This encodes CAWSPGTGEKAFF.

This clone came up a few times. V gene TRBV5-1 combines with J gene TRBJ2-2, with 7 bases fitting TRBD1. There are 13 residues in the CDR3. The junction had 2 bases not matched to a gene; V was cut back by 4 bases and J by 5 bases. Germline lookup yields CDR1 SGHRS and CDR2 YFSETQ. This chain's CDR3 is CASSPGGTGELFF. CDR3 nucleotide sequence: TGCGCCAGCAGCCCAGGGGGAACCGGGGAGCTGTTTTTT.